The source of this T cell receptor beta chain is a study of OX40 agonist ivuxolimab in advanced cancers. Using immunoSEQ multiplex PCR, the repertoire was profiled, and TCRdb retains in-frame clones only, with some absent. The sample lists approximately 61,000 clones, 65% to 85% occurring once. This clone was seen a single time. This receptor was taken from an adult with an advanced solid tumor such as melanoma, head and neck, liver or kidney cancer. The sample in question was CD4+ or CD8+ T cells sorted from blood, obtained in a trial of the OX40 agonist ivuxolimab.

The CDR3 loop reads CASSLRGDLGTRVYEQYF. In DNA, the CDR3 is TGTGCCAGCAGCTTACGGGGTGATTTGGGGACTCGAGTCTACGAGCAGTACTTC. J is TRBJ2-7 and V is TRBV7-2, with D possibly TRBD2 on 6 matching bases. The V and J ends lost 2 bases and 3 bases respectively, with 23 bases between them. The germline V gene encodes CDR1 SGHTA and CDR2 FQGNSA. This CDR3 is 18 amino acids long.